This TCR beta chain was sequenced during a study of technical replicates of blood from several donors. TCRdb's copy holds only in-frame clones and misses some; the assay was immunoSEQ multiplex PCR. This sample has some 76,000 clones; 85% to 95% occur once, and the top ten carry 0.3% to 0.45%. CDR3 length equals 15 residues. Germline V lookup: CDR1 SGHRS, CDR2 YFSETQ. V was pared by 0 bases and J by 7 bases, with 2 bases of the junction left unmatched. The clonotype originates from a human donor in good health. The rearrangement joins TRBV5-1 to TRBJ2-1; TRBD2 matches 12 bases. The sample consisted of T cells isolated from PBMCs. The CDR3: CASSLGLAGVNEQFF. CDR3 in DNA: TGCGCCAGCAGCTTGGGACTAGCGGGAGTGAATGAGCAGTTCTTC.